This TCR beta chain originates from a study of T cells in Graves' hyperthyroidism and ophthalmopathy. Stable Graves' hyperthyroidism meant no ophthalmopathy progression within 18 months. RNA transcripts were the template for amplifying TCR beta CDR3 regions. The HTBI set primed first-round TCR CDR3 RT-PCR. TCRdb reanalysed the multiplex PCR reads using MiXCR and keeps one entry per CDR3 protein. The sample comprises approximately 49,000 distinct CDR3 sequences, about 53% of which are singletons, and 30% to 40% rests with the top ten. This clonotype was recorded many times. The CDR3 is made up of 15 amino acids. Germline-derived CDR1 and CDR2 are MNHEY and SVGAGI. Trimming took off 8 bases at V and 4 bases at J, with 20 bases between the two ends.

Sequenced: peripheral blood or thyroid tissue (not recorded which). The clonotype comes from a man aged 18 to 30 with Graves' hyperthyroidism. V and J are TRBV6-5 and TRBJ1-1; perhaps TRBD1 as D (5 bases). The DNA of the CDR3 is TGTGCCAGCGTTCGGTCAGTAGGGGTTGGCACTGAAGCTTTCTTT. It is translated as CASVRSVGVGTEAFF.